Below, one T cell receptor beta chain is given with its context. The specificity of this receptor is unknown. Base qualities are not recorded, but no much larger clone differs from it by a single base. For the CD8 naive samples, CD45RO-negative cells were positively selected for CCR7, yielding a CD45RA+CCR7+ population from which TemRA cells were excluded. Donors were healthy HIV-negative adults with no recently reported acute infections or vaccinations. All donors were Caucasian adults living in Nashville, Tennessee, USA. Blood was collected by leukapheresis, and PBMCs were isolated by Ficoll-Histopaque density gradient centrifugation and then cryopreserved in liquid nitrogen vapor phase. Analytical flow cytometry was used to check the purity and quantity of each magnetically sorted T cell population. From each sorted fraction, genomic DNA was isolated and quantified by UV absorbance on a Nanodrop 2000c.

The germline V gene encodes CDR1 SEHNR and CDR2 FQNEAQ (reference sequence). V is cut back by 1 base and J by 0 bases, with 5 bases in the junction unmatched. From the cysteine through the phenylalanine, the CDR3 covers 18 amino acids. Only the CDR3 portion is preserved as DNA: 54 bases, with reading frame beginning at the first base. The data are from a study of shared clonotypes between healthy human individuals (dated by TCRdb to 2019 to 2021). Regarding the complete study: The cohort comprised a couple of women and three men aged 18 to 49 years. For each donor, CD4 naive and CD4 memory were each given three plates, CD8 naive was given two plates, and CD8 memory was given one plate. To estimate repertoire size and how much clonotype sharing occurs between individuals, the study deeply sequenced the blood TCR repertoires of several healthy adults. To increase sequencing depth and limit assay-specific biases, different laboratories used diverse techniques to prepare libraries and sequence TCR repertoires. Each donor's leukapheresis produced roughly between about 0.9 and 9.5 billion PBMCs.

Using the deep immunoSEQ assay, multiplex PCR amplified TCR CDR3 regions from genomic DNA. Extracted genomic DNA from each cell subset was spread evenly across all wells of several immunoSEQ 96-well plates, with each plate serving as a replicate. For sorted subsets, approximately 210 ng genomic DNA, equal to tens of thousands of T cell genomes, was loaded into each replicate PCR. Purified libraries were measured with a Qubit 3.0 fluorometer, size-checked on a Bioanalyzer 2100, and measured again with the KAPA Library Quantification kit. Every immunoSEQ 96-well plate was sequenced on a dedicated single-read 150-cycle Illumina NextSeq 550 flow cell. The study's processing was this. The immunoSEQ output contained only junctional sequences without quality scores, so filtering could not match that applied to full-length reads. Sequences were annotated with PyIR, a Python wrapper for IgBLAST v1.9, using IMGT germline references to assign V/J genes and CDR3. Reads with weak V/J assignments (E-value above 1e-6), missing CDR3, stop codons, out-of-frame junctions, or ambiguous translated residues were removed. A V3J clonotype was defined by an identical inferred V gene, J gene, and CDR3 amino acid sequence. To compute the percentage overlap between repertoires, the number of shared unique clonotypes was divided by the size of the smaller repertoire. RTK rarefaction, the Chao1 estimator, and Recon v2.1 estimates of unobserved clonotypes were used to assess repertoire richness. For all TCRbeta clonotypes obtained by the gDNA method from a handful of donors, generation probabilities were computed with OLGA. Imported from immuneACCESS, the table was reduced by TCRdb to in-frame sequences with V and J called. These copies leave out some clones; in studies compared against another copy, an unresolved V gene accounts for under half, and the cause of the remainder is not known. V and J calls and clone size come straight from that table; D and trimming were deduced from the DNA. Recorded for this sample are fewer than 850,000 clones; approximately 97% of them occurred a single time. The biggest ten clones account for about 0.22% of the sample.

Results and caveats for the whole study, not just this receptor: Sampling was restricted to blood, and TCR repertoires in tissue are likely to differ from TCR repertoires in blood. Compared with non-shared clonotypes, the clonotypes found in all four sorted-subset donors had higher generation probabilities. Because the study included a small number of donors, the genetic and exposure-history diversity represented was limited. Rarefaction of sorted-subset datasets indicated incomplete sequencing despite the large sequencing depth. Sharing across four donors was observed for roughly 5.4% of naive CD4, less than 4% of naive CD8, over 2% of memory CD4, and about 0.4% of memory CD8 clonotypes. Naive subsets generally had larger estimated clonotype richness than memory subsets. Pairwise subsampling indicated that sequencing depth was expected to affect the degree of clonotype sharing among donors.

The receptor's source is a man younger than 40 in good health. The sample comprised naive CD8+ T cells sorted from blood. What this sample's cell subset or site label stands for: CD45RA+CCR7+. The chain is made from TRBV7-9 and TRBJ1-4, with 10 middle bases fitting TRBD1. The CDR3: CASSLVDRGPSTNEKLFF. DNA sequence: TGTGCCAGCAGCTTAGTAGACAGGGGGCCTTCAACTAATGAAAAACTGTTTTTT.